This T cell receptor (beta chain) was retrieved from a study of shared clonotypes between healthy human individuals. Regarding the study as a whole: Among the subsets, naive ones generally showed larger estimated richness than memory ones.

Trimming shortened V by 7 bases and J by 4 bases, and 19 bases separated the two germline ends. In germline, CDR1 is MNHNS, CDR2 SASEGT. This CDR3 is 15 amino acids long. Here immunoSEQ multiplex PCR was the method, and the copy in TCRdb shows in-frame clones only, minus some. The sample has about 1.5 million clones, nearly 99% seen once. As to this clone: No antigen is known for it.

The chain uses TRBV6-1 and TRBJ1-1; no definite D call. The sequence came from a man aged 25 to 40 in good health. Sequences were obtained from naive CD4+ T cells sorted from blood. Subset denoted: CD45RA+ positively selected. The CDR3 coding sequence is TGTGCCAGCACCTCCATGCGGGTTCCGGCCACTGAAGCTTTCTTT. This gives the protein CASTSMRVPATEAFF.